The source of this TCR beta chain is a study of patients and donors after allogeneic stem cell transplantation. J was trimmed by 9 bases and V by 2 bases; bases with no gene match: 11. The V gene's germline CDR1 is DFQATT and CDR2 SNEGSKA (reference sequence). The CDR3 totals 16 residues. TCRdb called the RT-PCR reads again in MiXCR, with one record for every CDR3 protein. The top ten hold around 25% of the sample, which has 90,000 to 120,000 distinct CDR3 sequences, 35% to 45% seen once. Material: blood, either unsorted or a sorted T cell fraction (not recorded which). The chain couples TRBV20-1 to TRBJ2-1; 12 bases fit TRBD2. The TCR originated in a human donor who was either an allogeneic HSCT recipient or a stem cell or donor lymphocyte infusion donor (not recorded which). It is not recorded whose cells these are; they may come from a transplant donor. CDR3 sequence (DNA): TGCAGTGCTAGACTAGCGGGAGGGCCGTTTATCATTGAGCAGTTCTTC. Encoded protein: CSARLAGGPFIIEQFF.